The 14 T cell receptor beta chains reported below all come from one sample, sequenced in a study of siplizumab effects on memory and regulatory T cells. TCRdb's copy holds only in-frame clones and misses some; the assay was immunoSEQ multiplex PCR. Among around 87,000 clones listed, around 90% were seen once. Sample: CD4+ T cells sorted from blood. These receptors all stem from a human donor in good health.

The rearrangement links TRBV19 to TRBJ2-7, with a weak D call TRBD2 (5 bases). The CDR3 loop spans 13 amino acids. The V and J ends lost 4 bases and 2 bases respectively, with 9 bases between them. CDR1 and CDR2 from the germline V gene are LNHDA and SQIVND (reference sequence). The CDR3 is CASSNFGTYEQYF. CDR3 bases: TGTGCCAGTAGTAACTTCGGGACCTACGAGCAGTACTTC. The full variable domain, with the rest looked up from reference TRBV19 and TRBJ2-7, is DGGITQSPKYLFRKEGQNVTLSCEQNLNHDAMYWYRQDPGQGLRLIYYSQIVNDFQKGDIAEGYSVSREKKESFPLTVTSAQKNPTAFYLCASSNFGTYEQYFGPGTRLTVT.

In its sample, this clone was seen once. The chain combines TRBV6-4 with TRBJ2-3; D not resolved. The V gene lost 5 bases and the J gene lost 1 base, with 13 bases spanning the gap. This CDR3 contains 15 residues. The V gene's germline CDR1 is MRHNA and CDR2 SNTAGT. The DNA of the CDR3 is TGTGCCAGCAGTCCTACTGGAGAGGGCACAGATACGCAGTATTTT. It translates to CASSPTGEGTDTQYF.

V is TRBV18 and J is TRBJ2-2; 7 positions match TRBD1. Germline assignment: CDR1 KGHSH and CDR2 LQKENI. The CDR3 is 15 residues long. Trimming removed 8 bases from V and 5 bases from J; junction bases left unmatched: 11. In DNA form, the CDR3 reads TGTGCCAGCCATCCGGGACAGTCAGTAACCGGGGAGCTGTTTTTT. Translation gives CASHPGQSVTGELFF. The entire variable domain, with the rest obtained from reference TRBV18 and TRBJ2-2, is as follows: NAGVMQNPRHLVRRRGQEARLRCSPMKGHSHVYWYRQLPEEGLKFMVYLQKENIIDESGMPKERFSAEFPKEGPSILRIQQVVRGDSAAYFCASHPGQSVTGELFFGEGSRLTVL.

This chain connects TRBV28 to TRBJ1-1; 9 bases are shared with TRBD1. This CDR3 spans 15 amino acids. CDR1 and CDR2 from the germline V gene are MDHEN and SYDVKM. V lost 5 bases to trimming and J lost 1 base; unmatched junction nucleotides: 5. In DNA form, the CDR3 reads TGTGCCAGCAGTCCTCCGGACAGGGGGAACACTGAAGCTTTCTTT. Its protein is CASSPPDRGNTEAFF. Based on the CDR3 plus reference TRBV28 and TRBJ1-1, the full variable domain is DVKVTQSSRYLVKRTGEKVFLECVQDMDHENMFWYRQDPGLGLRLIYFSYDVKMKEKGDIPEGYSVSREKKERFSLILESASTNQTSMYLCASSPPDRGNTEAFFGQGTRLTVV.

V usage is TRBV12-5 and J usage is TRBJ1-5, with D uncertain. Trimming removed 7 bases from V and 7 bases from J, with 8 bases in between. In germline, CDR1 is LGHNT, CDR2 FRNRAP. This CDR3 region has 11 residues. DNA of the CDR3: TGTGCTAGTGCCTACTACCAGCCCCAGCATTTT. This gives the protein CASAYYQPQHF.

This sequence joins TRBV5-1 and TRBJ2-5, with no clear D. In germline, CDR1 is SGHRS, CDR2 YFSETQ. The CDR3 totals 15 residues. Trimming left V 4 bases short and J 3 bases short, with 16 bases between. The CDR3 nucleotides read TGCGCCAGCAGCCCGAGCCCGGGTCGGGAAGAGACCCAGTACTTC. Encoded protein: CASSPSPGREETQYF.

The rearrangement joins TRBV9 to TRBJ2-7, with 7 bases that match TRBD1. The CDR3 runs 16 residues. CDR1 is SGDLS and CDR2 is YYNGEE in the germline V gene. V gave up 0 bases and J gave up 2 bases; unmatched junction bases: 8. The chain's CDR3 is CASSVGPGTDTYEQYF. The CDR3 nucleotides read TGTGCCAGCAGCGTAGGGCCCGGGACAGACACCTACGAGCAGTACTTC.

The chain couples TRBV30 to TRBJ2-4; tentatively, D is TRBD2 (5 bases). Per germline, CDR1 GTSNPN and CDR2 SVGIG (reference sequence). There are 14 residues in the CDR3. V was cut by 4 bases and J by 2 bases, with 12 bases left in between. Here the CDR3 DNA reads TGTGCCTGGACCGCGGACTTAACCAAAAACATTCAGTACTTC. It codes for CAWTADLTKNIQYF.

J is TRBJ2-7 and V is TRBV7-8, with TRBD2 as a possible D gene (5 bases). The V gene's germline CDR1 is SGHVS and CDR2 FQNEAQ. V lost 2 bases and J lost 11, with 22 bases in between. This CDR3 is built from 15 residues. Here the CDR3 DNA reads TGTGCCAGCAGCTTAAATGAGGGTCGTTTGCGGGTGGAGTACTTC. Translated, it gives CASSLNEGRLRVEYF.

On this clone itself: The junction and the germline gene differ at one end; a read error may be behind it. The genes are TRBV7-7 and TRBJ2-1; TRBD1 matches 7 bases. The V gene's germline CDR1 is SSHAT and CDR2 FNYEAQ (reference sequence). The CDR3 contains 15 residues. The CDR3 nucleotides read TGTGCTAGCAGCTCGTCCGGGACAGAAGGCGATGAGCAGTTCTTC. It codes for CASSSSGTEGDEQFF.

This chain uses TRBV18 with TRBJ2-1, with D uncertain. Trimming left V 2 bases short and J 0 bases short, with 8 bases between. The CDR3 has 15 residues. Germline V gene data show CDR1 as KGHSH and CDR2 as LQKENI. This CDR3 is CASSPALNSYNEQFF. CDR3 nucleotides: TGTGCCAGCTCACCAGCCTTAAACTCCTACAATGAGCAGTTCTTC.

The rearrangement uses TRBV28 and TRBJ2-7; D remains unclear. Germline V gene data show CDR1 as MDHEN and CDR2 as SYDVKM. V lost 7 bases to trimming and J lost 4 bases, with 20 bases between them. This CDR3 region has 15 residues. In DNA, the CDR3 is TGTGCCAGCACCCCAACAGCGCCCTCCAATTACGAGCAGTACTTC. The encoded protein is CASTPTAPSNYEQYF.

This rearrangement joins TRBV5-5 to TRBJ2-5, with 7 nucleotides matching TRBD2. This CDR3 comprises 17 residues. J lost 7 bases, V lost 4 bases, and 19 bases had no gene match. CDR1 SGHKS and CDR2 YYEKEE come from the germline V gene (reference sequence). The CDR3 loop is CASSQRVVAGAIGTQYF. The CDR3 DNA sequence: TGTGCCAGCAGCCAGCGGGTCGTTGCGGGAGCAATTGGGACCCAGTACTTC.

The J gene is TRBJ2-1, the V gene TRBV5-1; 14 bases fit TRBD2. The CDR3 covers 15 residues. The trim removed 5 bases at V and 8 bases at J, leaving 6 bases unmatched. Germline V gene data show CDR1 as SGHRS and CDR2 as YFSETQ. CDR3 DNA sequence: TGCGCCAGCAGACGACTAGCGGGAGGGCCAGATGAGCAGTTCTTC. This sequence encodes CASRRLAGGPDEQFF.